The rows below give T cell receptor beta chains drawn from one sample of a study of blood T cell repertoires in COVID-19. Repertoires were generated with immunoSEQ multiplex PCR, while TCRdb's copy carries only in-frame clones and drops some. The table has approximately 140,000 clones, 85% to 90% seen once. Sequenced: peripheral blood. The receptors were sampled from a man in his fifties with active or convalescent COVID-19. The CDR3 runs from the conserved cysteine through the conserved F or W. The order of the fields is V gene, J gene, D gene, CDR3 DNA, CDR3 protein. A D gene is named only where the DNA matches it firmly.

TRBV27	TRBJ1-6	TRBD1	TGTGCCAGCAGTTTACGGGGACAGGGGAGTTCACCCCTCCACTTT	CASSLRGQGSSPLHF
TRBV7-8	TRBJ2-7	TRBD1	TGTGCCAGCAGCAAATCCGGGACAGGGCGCCACGAGCAGTACTTC	CASSKSGTGRHEQYF
TRBV6-2/TRBV6-3	TRBJ2-3	TRBD2	TGTGCCAGCAGTTACCATTCGACTAGCGGGAGTAAAGATACGCAGTATTTT	CASSYHSTSGSKDTQYF
TRBV20-1	TRBJ1-5	.	TGCAGTGCTAGTCTGAATCAGCCCCAGCATTTT	CSASLNQPQHF
TRBV5-1	TRBJ2-1	TRBD2	TGCGCCAGCAGCCGGACTAGCCCGAGGGATGAGCAGTTCTTC	CASSRTSPRDEQFF
TRBV24-1	TRBJ2-3	TRBD2	TGTGCCACCAGTGCGGGACTAGCGAGCACAGATACGCAGTATTTT	CATSAGLASTDTQYF
TRBV19	TRBJ2-2	.	TGTGCCAGTAGTATTAGTGTTTTGAACACCGGGGAGCTGTTTTTT	CASSISVLNTGELFF
TRBV3-1/TRBV3-2	TRBJ2-7	.	TGTGCCAGCAGCCAAGTTAATGGCCTTTACGAGCAGTACTTC	CASSQVNGLYEQYF
TRBV7-3	TRBJ2-6	TRBD2	TGTGCCAGCAGCCCCCCCGGGAGCGGGAGGGGGGCCAACGTCCTGACTTTC	CASSPPGSGRGANVLTF
TRBV4-1	TRBJ1-6	.	TGCGCCAGCAGCCAAGAATCCGGGAGCTCCTATAATTCACCCCTCCACTTT	CASSQESGSSYNSPLHF
TRBV28	TRBJ1-4	.	TGTGCCAGCAGTTTACCCTCTAGACCCGAAAAACTGTTTTTT	CASSLPSRPEKLFF